Given below is one T cell receptor (beta chain) in context. As handled by the study authors: Cell counts per sample came from amplifying reference gene primers. The data were produced by immunoSEQ multiplex PCR, yet TCRdb's version contains in-frame clones alone and is incomplete. V and J calls and clone size are those listed in that table; D and trimming were worked out from the DNA. The sample has approximately 450,000 clones; 85% to 90% are singletons. The sample comes from a study of blood T cell repertoires in COVID-19. Study-wide background: The analysed material was cDNA or gDNA that came from T cells, B-cell-depleted T cells, or PBMCs.

The sequence was collected from a man aged 30-40 years who had recovered from COVID-19. The sequencing sample was made of PBMCs or T cells enriched from blood (not recorded which).

The CDR3: CASSPGQGDFYGYTF. CDR3 DNA: TGTGCCAGCAGCCCAGGGCAGGGGGATTTCTATGGCTACACCTTC. The J gene is TRBJ1-2, the V gene TRBV7-9; 7 bases map to TRBD1. The CDR3 is 15 residues long. V shed 5 bases, J shed 4 bases, and the junction held 10 bases outside the gene matches. CDR1 and CDR2 from the germline V gene are SEHNR and FQNEAQ (reference sequence).